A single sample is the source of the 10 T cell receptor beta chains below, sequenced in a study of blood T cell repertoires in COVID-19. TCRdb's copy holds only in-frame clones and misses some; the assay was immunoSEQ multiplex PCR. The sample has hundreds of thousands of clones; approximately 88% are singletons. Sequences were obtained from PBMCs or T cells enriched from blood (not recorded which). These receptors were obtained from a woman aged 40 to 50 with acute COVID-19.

CDR3 nucleotides: TGTGCCAGTAGTCCTCCCCAGTCTAATTCACCCCTCCACTTT. Translated: CASSPPQSNSPLHF. The chain joins TRBV19 to TRBJ1-6; D gene ambiguous. The V gene's germline CDR1 is LNHDA and CDR2 SQIVND (reference sequence). The V gene lost 5 bases and the J gene lost 6 bases, with 11 bases spanning the gap. CDR3 size: 14 residues.

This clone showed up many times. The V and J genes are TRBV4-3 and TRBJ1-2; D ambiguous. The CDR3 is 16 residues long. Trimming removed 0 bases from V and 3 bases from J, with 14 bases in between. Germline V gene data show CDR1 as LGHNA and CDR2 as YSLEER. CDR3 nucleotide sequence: TGCGCCAGCAGCCAAGATTTTACTTCCGGGGACTATGGCTACACCTTC. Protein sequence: CASSQDFTSGDYGYTF.

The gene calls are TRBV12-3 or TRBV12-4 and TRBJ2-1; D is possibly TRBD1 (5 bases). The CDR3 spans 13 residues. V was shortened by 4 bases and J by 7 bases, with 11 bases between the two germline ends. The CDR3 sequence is CASSSIQENEQFF. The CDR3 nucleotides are TGTGCCAGCAGTTCCATACAGGAAAATGAGCAGTTCTTC.

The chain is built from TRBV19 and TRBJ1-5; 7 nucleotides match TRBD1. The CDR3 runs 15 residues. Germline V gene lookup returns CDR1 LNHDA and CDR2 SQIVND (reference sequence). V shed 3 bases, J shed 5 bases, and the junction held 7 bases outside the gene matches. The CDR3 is CASSIGRGPHQPQHF. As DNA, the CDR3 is TGTGCCAGTAGTATCGGGAGGGGGCCCCATCAGCCCCAGCATTTT.

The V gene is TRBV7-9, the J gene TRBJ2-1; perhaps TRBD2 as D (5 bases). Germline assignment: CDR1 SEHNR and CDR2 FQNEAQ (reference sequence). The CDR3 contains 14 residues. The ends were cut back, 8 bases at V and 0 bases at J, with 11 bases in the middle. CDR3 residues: CASRRSSSYNEQFF. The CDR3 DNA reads TGTGCCAGCCGGAGGTCCAGCTCCTACAATGAGCAGTTCTTC. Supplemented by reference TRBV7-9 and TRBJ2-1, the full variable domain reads DTGVSQNPRHKITKRGQNVTFRCDPISEHNRLYWYRQTLGQGPEFLTYFQNEAQLEKSRLLSDRFSAERPKGSFSTLEIQRTEQGDSAMYLCASRRSSSYNEQFFGPGTRLTVL.

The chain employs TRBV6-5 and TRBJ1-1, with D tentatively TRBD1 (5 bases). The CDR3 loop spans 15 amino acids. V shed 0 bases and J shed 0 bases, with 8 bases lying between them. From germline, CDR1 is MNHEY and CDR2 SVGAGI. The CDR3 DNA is TGTGCCAGCAGTTACTCGGGGGGTTTGAACACTGAAGCTTTCTTT. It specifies CASSYSGGLNTEAFF.

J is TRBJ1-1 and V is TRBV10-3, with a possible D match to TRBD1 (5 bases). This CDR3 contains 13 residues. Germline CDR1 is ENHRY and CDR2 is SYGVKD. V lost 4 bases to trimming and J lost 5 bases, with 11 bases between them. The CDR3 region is CAISVREGTEAFF. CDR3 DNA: TGTGCCATCAGTGTAAGGGAGGGGACTGAAGCTTTCTTT.

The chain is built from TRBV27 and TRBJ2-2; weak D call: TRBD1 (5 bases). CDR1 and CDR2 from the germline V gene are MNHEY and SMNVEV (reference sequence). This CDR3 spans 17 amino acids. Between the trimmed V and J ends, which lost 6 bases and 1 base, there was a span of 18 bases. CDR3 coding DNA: TGTGCCAGCAGACTTCGGATGGGGCCCCAGAACACCGGGGAGCTGTTTTTT. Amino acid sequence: CASRLRMGPQNTGELFF.

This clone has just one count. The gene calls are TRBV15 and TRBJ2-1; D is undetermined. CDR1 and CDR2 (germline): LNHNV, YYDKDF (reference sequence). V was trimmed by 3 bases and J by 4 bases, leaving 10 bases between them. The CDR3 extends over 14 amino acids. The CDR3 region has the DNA TGTGCCACCAGCAGCATCTCGACTTACAATGAGCAGTTCTTC. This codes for CATSSISTYNEQFF.

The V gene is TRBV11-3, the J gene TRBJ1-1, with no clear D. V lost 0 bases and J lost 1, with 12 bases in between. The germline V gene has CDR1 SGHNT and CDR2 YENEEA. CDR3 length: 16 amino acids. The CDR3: CASSLDLGTANTEAFF. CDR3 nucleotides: TGTGCCAGCAGCTTAGACCTAGGCACGGCGAACACTGAAGCTTTCTTT.